The 21 T cell receptor beta chains given below trace back to one sample, sequenced in a study of human T cells and chemical hapten exposure. The time point: patch test 2, 6 weeks after DPC sensitization. Documented treatment: therapeutic diphenylcyclopropenone sensitization with weekly scalp DPC. TCRdb reprocessed the RACE reads with MiXCR, giving one entry per CDR3 protein. The table shows a few hundred thousand distinct CDR3 sequences, with over 6% occurring only once. This specimen was whole blood, taken in connection with sensitization to the hapten diphenylcyclopropenone (DPC). These receptors were taken from a woman aged 18 to 35 with alopecia areata. Some clones in this sample may be carry-over from other donors' samples.

The gene calls are TRBV20-1 and TRBJ2-3; D may be TRBD2 (7 bases). Germline assignment: CDR1 DFQATT and CDR2 SNEGSKA (reference sequence). CDR3 size: 14 residues. The germline V and J ends were trimmed by 3 bases and 2 bases, with 12 bases remaining between them. CDR3 in amino acids: CSASSGGHTDTQYF. The CDR3 DNA sequence: TGCAGTGCTAGTTCCGGGGGGCACACAGATACGCAGTATTTT.

In this sample, this clonotype turned up many times. This chain links TRBV18 with TRBJ1-2, with 7 positions matching TRBD1. V lost 2 bases to trimming and J lost 5 bases; unmatched junction nucleotides: 5. CDR3 length: 14 amino acids. Germline CDR1 KGHSH, CDR2 LQKENI. CDR3 nucleotides: TGTGCCAGCTCACCAGACAGGGAAGGGTATGGCTACACCTTC. Amino acids: CASSPDREGYGYTF.

This clonotype was counted at least ten times. V and J are TRBV5-5 and TRBJ2-7; D call uncertain. The CDR3 is 13 residues long. Germline V lookup: CDR1 SGHKS, CDR2 YYEKEE (reference sequence). With 2 bases removed from V and 6 bases from J, the gap between germline ends came to 12 bases. CDR3 amino acids: CASSFSFSPEQYF. In DNA, the CDR3 is TGTGCCAGCAGCTTTAGTTTCTCCCCCGAGCAGTACTTC.

This clonotype was seen a handful of times. This sequence joins TRBV5-1 and TRBJ1-1; no clear D gene. Germline V gene data show CDR1 as SGHRS and CDR2 as YFSETQ. Trimming removed 3 bases at V and 1 base at J, with 7 bases between. The CDR3 loop spans 13 amino acids. In DNA form, the CDR3 reads TGCGCCAGCAGCTGGAGGAAGAACACTGAAGCTTTCTTT. It translates to CASSWRKNTEAFF.

In its sample, this clonotype was seen many times. The gene calls are TRBV6-5 and TRBJ2-3; 10 nucleotides align to TRBD2. V shed 6 bases, J shed 5 bases, and the junction held 11 bases outside the gene matches. The CDR3 has 16 amino acids. CDR1 is MNHEY and CDR2 is SVGAGI in the germline V gene. In nucleotides, the CDR3 is TGTGCCAGCAGCCGCCAAGCGGGGGGGCCTCGAGATACGCAGTATTTT. Its protein is CASSRQAGGPRDTQYF.

This clonotype has more than one count but fewer than ten. V usage is TRBV9 and J usage is TRBJ2-1; D is possibly TRBD1 or TRBD2 (6 bases each). CDR1 is SGDLS and CDR2 is YYNGEE in the germline V gene. This CDR3 comprises 17 residues. Trimming pared 0 bases from V and 3 bases from J, leaving 16 bases between. The CDR3 spells CASSVDPTGANYNEQFF. The CDR3 nucleotides are TGTGCCAGCAGCGTAGACCCAACGGGGGCTAACTACAATGAGCAGTTCTTC.

This clonotype turned up a few times. DNA of the CDR3: TGCAGTGCTACGGGACAGCCGATTAGCACAGATACGCAGTATTTT. It specifies CSATGQPISTDTQYF. The chain recombines TRBV20-1 with TRBJ2-3; TRBD1 matches 7 bases. The ends lost 4 bases at V and 0 bases at J; junction bases unmatched: 7. CDR1 DFQATT and CDR2 SNEGSKA come from the germline V gene (reference sequence). This CDR3 is built from 15 residues.

The chain couples TRBV5-5 to TRBJ2-6; 8 nucleotides align to TRBD1. The J segment lost 3 bases and the V segment lost 0 bases, leaving 8 bases of the junction unmatched. The CDR3 sequence is 18 residues long. Per the germline V gene, CDR1 is SGHKS and CDR2 is YYEKEE (reference sequence). This chain's CDR3 is CASSLGRGRLFGANVLTF. The CDR3 DNA is TGTGCCAGCAGCTTGGGCAGGGGGCGCTTGTTTGGGGCCAACGTCCTGACTTTC. Looking up the rest from reference TRBV5-5 and TRBJ2-6 gives the full variable domain: DAGVTQSPTHLIKTRGQQVTLRCSPISGHKSVSWYQQVLGQGPQFIFQYYEKEERGRGNFPDRFSARQFPNYSSELNVNALLLGDSALYLCASSLGRGRLFGANVLTFGAGSRLTVL.

This clonotype occurred a few times. The chain joins TRBV12-3 or TRBV12-4 to TRBJ2-4; D perhaps matches TRBD2 (6 bases). The V and J ends lost 6 bases and 6 bases respectively, with 15 bases between them. The CDR3 sequence is 14 residues long. The CDR3 bases are TGTGCCAGCAGCACACTAGCCCCCGCAAACATTCAGTACTTC. Residues: CASSTLAPANIQYF.

Many counts were recorded for this clonotype. The chain has TRBV20-1 and TRBJ1-1; 9 bases map to TRBD1. The length of the CDR3 is 13 residues. J gave up 5 bases and V 6 bases, and 7 bases lay outside the gene matches. CDR1 DFQATT and CDR2 SNEGSKA come from the germline V gene (reference sequence). In DNA form, the CDR3 reads TGCAGTGCCGCTCCGGGACAGGGAACTGAAGCTTTCTTT. Translating it yields CSAAPGQGTEAFF.

There are a few counts of this clonotype. The chain uses TRBV5-1 and TRBJ1-1; unclear D gene. With 4 bases removed from V and 3 bases from J, the gap between germline ends came to 13 bases. CDR1 and CDR2 from the germline V gene are SGHRS and YFSETQ. CDR3 length equals 14 residues. CDR3 in amino acids: CASSLTESHTEAFF. In nucleotides, the CDR3 is TGCGCCAGCAGCCTAACAGAAAGTCACACTGAAGCTTTCTTT.

This clonotype has only a few counts. The chain has TRBV7-9 and TRBJ2-3; tentatively, D is TRBD1 (6 bases). Trimming left V 5 bases short and J 1 base short, with 13 bases between. Looked up from germline, CDR1 is SEHNR and CDR2 is FQNEAQ (reference sequence). The CDR3 sequence is 15 residues long. The CDR3 here is CASSGKTGGTDTQYF. CDR3 coding DNA: TGTGCCAGCAGCGGAAAGACAGGCGGCACAGATACGCAGTATTTT.

This clonotype appeared many times. The V gene is TRBV19, the J gene TRBJ1-2; TRBD1 matches 8 bases. CDR1 and CDR2 from the germline V gene are LNHDA and SQIVND (reference sequence). The CDR3 runs 14 residues. The V gene end was trimmed by 4 bases and the J gene end by 6 bases; junction bases not matched to a gene: 7. The CDR3 DNA follows: TGTGCCAGTAGTACCCGGGGACAGGAGAATGGCTACACCTTC. It specifies CASSTRGQENGYTF.

This clonotype was detected ten times or more. The chain links TRBV20-1 to TRBJ1-2; 9 nucleotides agree with TRBD1. V gave up 6 bases and J gave up 6 bases; unmatched junction bases: 8. The CDR3 contains 13 residues. The germline CDR1 and CDR2 sequences are DFQATT and SNEGSKA (reference sequence). The CDR3 loop is CSAPSQGADGYTF. The CDR3 bases are TGCAGTGCCCCGTCACAGGGGGCAGATGGCTACACCTTC.

The J gene is TRBJ2-2, the V gene TRBV7-2; 13 bases align to TRBD2. J was trimmed by 7 bases and V by 5 bases; bases with no gene match: 4. The CDR3 length is 15 residues. Germline loops: CDR1 SGHTA, CDR2 FQGNSA. The CDR3 coding sequence is TGTGCCAGCAGCCCACTAGCGGGGGGGCACGGGGAGCTGTTTTTT. It specifies CASSPLAGGHGELFF.

The chain combines TRBV20-1 with TRBJ1-2; TRBD1 matches at 7 bases. The CDR3 consists of 17 residues. Germline CDR1 DFQATT, CDR2 SNEGSKA (reference sequence). The junction had 13 bases not matched to a gene; V was cut back by 0 bases and J by 3 bases. CDR3 sequence (DNA): TGCAGTGCTAGAGATGGGGGCGACGACAGGGAGTACTATGGCTACACCTTC. This sequence encodes CSARDGGDDREYYGYTF.

This chain joins TRBV7-2 and TRBJ2-7; 8 nucleotides agree with TRBD1. The germline V gene has CDR1 SGHTA and CDR2 FQGNSA. The junction had 3 bases not matched to a gene; V was cut back by 3 bases and J by 2 bases. This CDR3 region has 14 residues. The CDR3 DNA sequence: TGTGCCAGCAGCTTCCGGGACAGGACCTACGAGCAGTACTTC. Its protein product is CASSFRDRTYEQYF.

This rearrangement joins TRBV4-1 to TRBJ2-7; possible D gene TRBD2, 6 bases. The CDR3 has 13 residues. The V and J ends lost 3 bases and 11 bases respectively, with 17 bases between them. Germline CDR1 and CDR2: MGHRA and YSYEKL. Here the CDR3 DNA reads TGCGCCAGCAGCCAGGTAATGAGCAGGGAGGAGTACTTC. Residues: CASSQVMSREEYF.

The rearrangement joins TRBV20-1 to TRBJ2-3, with TRBD2 matching over 8 bases. The trim removed 2 bases at V and 2 bases at J, leaving 12 bases unmatched. The length of the CDR3 is 17 residues. Germline V gene lookup returns CDR1 DFQATT and CDR2 SNEGSKA (reference sequence). Here the CDR3 reads CSARIVSGTRFTDTQYF. The CDR3 nucleotides read TGCAGTGCTAGAATCGTGAGCGGGACTAGGTTCACAGATACGCAGTATTTT.

This clonotype was detected only a few times. The chain couples TRBV11-2 to TRBJ1-1, with D perhaps matching TRBD1 (5 bases). The germline CDR1 and CDR2 sequences are SGHAT and FQNNGV. The V end was cut by 10 bases, the J end by 7 bases, with 19 bases between. The CDR3 loop spans 13 amino acids. The CDR3 sequence is CATDKRGFNEAFF. For the CDR3, the DNA is TGTGCCACCGATAAGAGGGGCTTTAATGAAGCTTTCTTT.

This clonotype was counted ten times or more. The chain recombines TRBV7-9 with TRBJ1-1, with D possibly matching TRBD1 (5 bases). From germline, CDR1 is SEHNR and CDR2 FQNEAQ (reference sequence). The CDR3 totals 14 residues. Between the trimmed V and J ends, which lost 5 bases and 0 bases, there was a span of 10 bases. This chain's CDR3 is CASSQVGLNTEAFF. Written as DNA, the CDR3 is TGTGCCAGCAGCCAGGTGGGACTGAACACTGAAGCTTTCTTT.